These 26 T cell receptor beta chains came from one sample sequenced in a study of T cell responses to AZD1222 COVID-19 vaccine. Some clones are missing from TCRdb's copy, which holds only in-frame ones; the method was immunoSEQ multiplex PCR. The data contain approximately 120,000 clones, 80% to 90% of them singletons. The sample in question was peripheral blood, obtained 28 days after the second AZD1222 dose. The source of these receptors is an adult who received the AZD1222 COVID-19 vaccine.

CDR3 residues: CATQRGGPYTEAFF. For the CDR3, the DNA is TGTGCCACCCAGCGGGGGGGCCCTTACACTGAAGCTTTCTTT. The rearrangement uses TRBV21-1 and TRBJ1-1. TRBV21-1 is a known pseudogene. CDR3 length: 14 amino acids.

The J gene is TRBJ1-2, the V gene TRBV5-1, with TRBD1 identical over 7 bases. V was clipped by 0 bases and J by 7 bases; unmatched bases: 6. Germline-derived CDR1 and CDR2 are SGHRS and YFSETQ. The CDR3 is made up of 14 amino acids. The CDR3 DNA reads TGCGCCAGCAGCTTGGACAGGGGATCGAGTGGCTACACCTTC. Residues: CASSLDRGSSGYTF. Using reference TRBV5-1 and TRBJ1-2 for the parts outside the CDR3, the full variable domain is KAGVTQTPRYLIKTRGQQVTLSCSPISGHRSVSWYQQTPGQGLQFLFEYFSETQRNKGNFPGRFSGRQFSNSRSEMNVSTLELGDSALYLCASSLDRGSSGYTFGSGTRLTVV.

This sequence joins TRBV21-1 and TRBJ2-7; TRBD1, the table's D call, was not compared with the DNA. TRBV21-1 is reported as a pseudogene. The CDR3 has 16 residues. The CDR3 DNA reads as TGTGCCAGCAGCAAAGGTTTCTCTCAGGGGGCGGGTGAGCAGTACTTC. Encoded protein: CASSKGFSQGAGEQYF.

This clone was observed once. The same CDR3 arises from other DNA sequences in this sample as well. V usage is TRBV4-1 and J usage is TRBJ2-7; 9 nucleotides align to TRBD1. The V gene end was trimmed by 3 bases and the J gene end by 2 bases; junction bases not matched to a gene: 8. CDR1 MGHRA and CDR2 YSYEKL come from the germline V gene. The CDR3 consists of 16 residues. The CDR3 is CASSQGPGQGTYEQYF. CDR3 bases: TGCGCCAGCAGCCAGGGCCCCGGACAGGGGACCTACGAGCAGTACTTC.

The chain recombines TRBV7-8 with TRBJ2-7; D is perhaps TRBD2 (5 bases). V was clipped by 1 base and J by 2 bases, with 6 bases between them. Germline values: CDR1 SGHVS, CDR2 FQNEAQ. This CDR3 is built from 13 residues. The CDR3 region is CASSLVEAYEQYF. The CDR3 nucleotides read TGTGCCAGCAGCTTAGTGGAGGCCTACGAGCAGTACTTC.

The V call is TRBV7-2, the J call TRBJ1-2, with unresolved D. V lost 5 bases, J lost 6 bases, and 16 bases lay in between. In germline, CDR1 is SGHTA, CDR2 FQGNSA. This CDR3 contains 14 residues. The CDR3 sequence is CASSRTEPSHGYTF. As DNA, the CDR3 is TGTGCCAGCAGCCGGACGGAACCCTCCCATGGCTACACCTTC.

The table lists this clone with a count of one. CDR3 residues: CASSYRDYDTQYF. The CDR3 coding sequence is TGTGCCAGCAGTTACCGTGACTACGATACGCAGTATTTT. This rearrangement joins TRBV6-5 to TRBJ2-3, with D perhaps TRBD2 (5 bases). CDR1 and CDR2 from the germline V gene are MNHEY and SVGAGI. V was pared by 2 bases and J by 6 bases, with 9 bases between. The CDR3 loop spans 13 amino acids.

The rearrangement uses TRBV18 and TRBJ1-1; a weak D match, TRBD1 (5 bases). Per germline, CDR1 KGHSH and CDR2 LQKENI. This CDR3 is built from 12 residues. The V and J ends lost 0 bases and 11 bases respectively, with 10 bases between them. The CDR3 region has the DNA TGTGCCAGCTCACCACCGGGGCCGGGGGCTTTCTTT. It yields the protein CASSPPGPGAFF.

The chain is built from TRBV18 and TRBJ1-3; D is undetermined. The V end lost 3 bases, the J end lost 2 bases, and 11 bases lay between the germline ends. Looked up from germline, CDR1 is KGHSH and CDR2 is LQKENI. This CDR3 region has 15 residues. Here the CDR3 DNA reads TGTGCCAGCTCACCTGGAAGTCTCACTGGAAACACCATATATTTT. Its protein is CASSPGSLTGNTIYF.

The chain combines TRBV18 with TRBJ1-1; D is possibly TRBD1 (6 bases). Germline CDR1 and CDR2: KGHSH and LQKENI. V dropped 3 bases and J dropped 3 bases, with 17 bases sitting between them. The CDR3 runs to 16 residues. CDR3 nucleotide sequence: TGTGCCAGCTCACCCCGGGACACCCGCACCCACACTGAAGCTTTCTTT. Its protein is CASSPRDTRTHTEAFF.

The V gene is TRBV5-1, the J gene TRBJ2-7; 7 bases map to TRBD2. The CDR3 length is 16 residues. Unmatched junction bases numbered 14, after V lost 3 bases and J lost 5 bases. Per the germline V gene, CDR1 is SGHRS and CDR2 is YFSETQ. CDR3 in amino acids: CASSYRNSGTTDEQYF. For the CDR3, the DNA is TGCGCCAGCAGCTACAGGAATTCCGGGACTACCGACGAGCAGTACTTC.

The chain recombines TRBV4-1 with TRBJ1-4, with D unresolved. This CDR3 has 12 amino acids. Germline-derived CDR1 and CDR2 are MGHRA and YSYEKL. V lost 4 bases and J lost 4, with 4 bases in between. This chain's CDR3 is CASSRNNEKLFF. CDR3 nucleotide sequence: TGCGCCAGCAGCCGCAATAATGAAAAACTGTTTTTT.

This rearrangement joins TRBV5-4 to TRBJ1-2; 12 bases are a match to TRBD1. The germline V gene encodes CDR1 SGHNT and CDR2 YYREEE (reference sequence). This CDR3 region has 13 residues. V trimming: 3 bases; J trimming: 8 bases; junction bases outside the gene matches: 2. CDR3 DNA: TGTGCCAGCAGCTGGGACAGGGGGCGAGGCTACACCTTC. The encoded protein is CASSWDRGRGYTF.

This chain links TRBV5-6 with TRBJ1-4; TRBD1 aligns across 10 bases. Germline V lookup: CDR1 SGHDT, CDR2 YYEEEE. CDR3 length: 16 residues. J lost 5 bases, V lost 0 bases, and 4 bases had no gene match. The CDR3 loop is CASSLVRGQGNEKLFF. The CDR3 bases are TGTGCCAGCAGCTTGGTGAGGGGACAGGGGAATGAAAAACTGTTTTTT.

The chain carries TRBV29-1 and TRBJ1-5; weak D call: TRBD1 (5 bases). CDR1 is SQVTM and CDR2 is ANQGSEA in the germline V gene. This CDR3 comprises 13 residues. Trimming pared 7 bases from V and 5 bases from J, leaving 15 bases between. As DNA, the CDR3 is TGCAGCGGCCAAGCAGGGCAAGATCAGCCCCAGCATTTT. Translation: CSGQAGQDQPQHF.

The V call is TRBV18, the J call TRBJ2-5, with 8 bases that match TRBD1. The CDR3 sequence is 13 residues long. The V and J ends lost 3 bases and 9 bases, in that order; junction bases with no gene match: 6. In germline, CDR1 is KGHSH, CDR2 LQKENI. The CDR3 DNA follows: TGTGCCAGCTCACCCGGACAGGGCGTCGCCCAGTACTTC. It codes for CASSPGQGVAQYF.

The gene calls are TRBV7-2 and TRBJ2-1, with 12 bases lining up with TRBD2. The CDR3 consists of 16 residues. The trim removed 5 bases at V and 4 bases at J, leaving 6 bases unmatched. Germline CDR1 reads SGHTA; CDR2 reads FQGNSA. CDR3 coding DNA: TGTGCCAGCAGCCCCTTACTAGCGGGAGGTTACAATGAGCAGTTCTTC. This encodes CASSPLLAGGYNEQFF.

This clone has just a few counts. The V and J genes are TRBV2 and TRBJ2-7; 11 bases are shared with TRBD1. The germline gives CDR1 SNHLY, CDR2 FYNNEI. The trim removed 5 bases at V and 3 bases at J, leaving 6 bases unmatched. The CDR3 totals 15 residues. This CDR3 is CASSISGTGGYEQYF. CDR3 DNA sequence: TGTGCCAGCAGTATTTCCGGGACAGGGGGCTACGAGCAGTACTTC.

The chain links TRBV7-3 to TRBJ2-4; D remains ambiguous. The germline gives CDR1 SGHTA, CDR2 FQGTGA. The CDR3 extends over 13 amino acids. V was cut by 5 bases and J by 9 bases, with 14 bases left in between. Written as DNA, the CDR3 is TGTGCCAGCAGCCTCTCGGCCGAAAGCATTCAGTACTTC. It yields the protein CASSLSAESIQYF.

The rearrangement joins TRBV19 to TRBJ2-1, with 9 bases matching TRBD1. The J segment lost 3 bases and the V segment lost 10 bases, leaving 10 bases of the junction unmatched. The CDR3 is made up of 15 amino acids. Germline V gene data show CDR1 as LNHDA and CDR2 as SQIVND (reference sequence). CDR3 nucleotide sequence: TGTGCCACCGGACTCCGGGACAGGGACTACAATGAGCAGTTCTTC. Translating it yields CATGLRDRDYNEQFF.

Only one count was recorded for this clone. The chain couples TRBV12-3 or TRBV12-4 to TRBJ1-5; D call uncertain. The ends were cut back, 3 bases at V and 9 bases at J, with 12 bases in the middle. The CDR3 sequence is 13 residues long. CDR3 region: CASSFSVSGPQHF. The CDR3, as DNA: TGTGCCAGCAGTTTCTCGGTCTCAGGGCCCCAGCATTTT.

The chain links TRBV6-2 or TRBV6-3 to TRBJ1-2; possibly TRBD1 for D (5 bases). Germline values: CDR1 MNHEY, CDR2 SVGEGT. CDR3 length: 13 residues. The ends were cut back, 7 bases at V and 7 bases at J, with 16 bases in the middle. CDR3 sequence reads: CASTPDGTGGYTF. CDR3 nucleotide sequence: TGTGCCAGCACCCCGGACGGGACGGGTGGCTACACCTTC.

The rearrangement uses TRBV14 and TRBJ1-2, with D unclear. V lost 4 bases and J 8 bases, leaving 14 bases between the germline ends. Germline CDR1 is SGHDN and CDR2 is FVKESK. This CDR3 spans 13 amino acids. The CDR3 DNA follows: TGTGCCAGCAGCCTAAGTCCGCTTTCCGGCTACACCTTC. Its protein product is CASSLSPLSGYTF.

This sequence joins TRBV4-1 and TRBJ2-3; 10 positions match TRBD2. The V and J ends lost 3 bases and 9 bases, in that order; junction bases with no gene match: 9. Germline V gives CDR1 MGHRA, CDR2 YSYEKL. This CDR3 has 15 amino acids. The CDR3 DNA is TGCGCCAGCAGCCATCCCGGGTCAGCGGGGGGGACGCAGTATTTT. Translating gives CASSHPGSAGGTQYF.

The rearrangement links TRBV11-3 to TRBJ2-1, with 7 bases identical to TRBD2. Germline CDR1 and CDR2: SGHNT and YENEEA. After removal of 5 bases from V and 7 bases from J, the junction contained 8 bases not matched to a gene. This CDR3 comprises 14 residues. This CDR3 is CASSGGGGGNEQFF. For the CDR3, the DNA is TGTGCCAGCAGCGGGGGGGGAGGCGGAAATGAGCAGTTCTTC.

V usage is TRBV12-3 or TRBV12-4 and J usage is TRBJ2-5; D is ambiguous. Trimming stripped 3 bases from V and 7 bases from J, with 12 bases between. The CDR3 spans 13 residues. The CDR3 protein is CASSFAPKGTQYF. The CDR3 nucleotides read TGTGCCAGCAGTTTCGCTCCTAAAGGGACCCAGTACTTC.